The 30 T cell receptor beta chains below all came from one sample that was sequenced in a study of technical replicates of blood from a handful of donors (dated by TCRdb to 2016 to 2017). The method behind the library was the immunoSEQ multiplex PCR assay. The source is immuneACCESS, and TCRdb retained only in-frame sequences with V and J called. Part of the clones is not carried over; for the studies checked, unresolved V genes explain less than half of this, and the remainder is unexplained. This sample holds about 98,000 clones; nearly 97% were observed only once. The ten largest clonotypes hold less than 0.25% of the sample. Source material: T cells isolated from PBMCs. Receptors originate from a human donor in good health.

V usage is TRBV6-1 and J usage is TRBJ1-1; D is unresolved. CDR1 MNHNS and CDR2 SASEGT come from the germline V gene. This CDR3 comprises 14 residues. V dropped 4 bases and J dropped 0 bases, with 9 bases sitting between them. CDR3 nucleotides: TGTGCCAGCAGTGCCCGACATCTGAACACTGAAGCTTTCTTT. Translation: CASSARHLNTEAFF.

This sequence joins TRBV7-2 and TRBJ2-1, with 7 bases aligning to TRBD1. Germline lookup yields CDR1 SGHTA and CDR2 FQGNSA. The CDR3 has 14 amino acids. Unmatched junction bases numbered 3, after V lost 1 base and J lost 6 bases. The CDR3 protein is CASSLVGQINEQFF. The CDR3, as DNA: TGTGCCAGCAGCTTAGTGGGACAGATCAATGAGCAGTTCTTC. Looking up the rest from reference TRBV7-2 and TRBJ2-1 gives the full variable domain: GAGVSQSPSNKVTEKGKDVELRCDPISGHTALYWYRQSLGQGLEFLIYFQGNSAPDKSGLPSDRFSAERTGGSVSTLTIQRTQQEDSAVYLCASSLVGQINEQFFGPGTRLTVL.

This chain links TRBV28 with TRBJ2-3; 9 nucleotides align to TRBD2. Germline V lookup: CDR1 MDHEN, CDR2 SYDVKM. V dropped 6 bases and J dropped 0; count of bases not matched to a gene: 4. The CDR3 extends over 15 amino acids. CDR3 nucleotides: TGTGCCAGCAGGCCGACTAGCGGAAGCACAGATACGCAGTATTTT. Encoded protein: CASRPTSGSTDTQYF.

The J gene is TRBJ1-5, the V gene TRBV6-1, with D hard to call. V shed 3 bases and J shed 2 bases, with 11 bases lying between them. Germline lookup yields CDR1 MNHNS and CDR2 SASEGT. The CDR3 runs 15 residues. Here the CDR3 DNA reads TGTGCCAGCAGTGACAGTCCCCGGGGCAATCAGCCCCAGCATTTT. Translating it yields CASSDSPRGNQPQHF.

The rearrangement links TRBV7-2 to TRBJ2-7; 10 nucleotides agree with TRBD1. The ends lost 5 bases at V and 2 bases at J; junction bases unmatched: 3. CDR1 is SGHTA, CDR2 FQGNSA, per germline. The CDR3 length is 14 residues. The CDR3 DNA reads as TGTGCCAGCAGCGTGACAGGGGGCACCTACGAGCAGTACTTC. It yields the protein CASSVTGGTYEQYF.

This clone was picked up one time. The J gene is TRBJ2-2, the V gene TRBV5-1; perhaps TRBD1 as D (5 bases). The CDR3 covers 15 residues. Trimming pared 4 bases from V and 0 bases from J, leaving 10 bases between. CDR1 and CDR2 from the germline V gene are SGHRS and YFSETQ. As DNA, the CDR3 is TGCGCCAGCAGCATAGACAGAACGAACACCGGGGAGCTGTTTTTT. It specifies CASSIDRTNTGELFF.

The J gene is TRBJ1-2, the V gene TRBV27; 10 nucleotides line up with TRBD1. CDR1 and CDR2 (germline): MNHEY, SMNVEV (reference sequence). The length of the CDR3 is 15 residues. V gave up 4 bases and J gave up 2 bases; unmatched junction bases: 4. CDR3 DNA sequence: TGTGCCAGCAGTTCCCGACAGGGGGCCAACTATGGCTACACCTTC. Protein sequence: CASSSRQGANYGYTF.

The CDR3, as DNA: TGTGCCAGCAGTCGCCGGAGCGGGACGAACACCGGGGAGCTGTTTTTT. Residues: CASSRRSGTNTGELFF. The chain recombines TRBV28 with TRBJ2-2; 7 nucleotides align to TRBD2. The V and J ends lost 5 bases and 0 bases, in that order; junction bases with no gene match: 6. This CDR3 has 16 residues. Germline CDR1 reads MDHEN; CDR2 reads SYDVKM.

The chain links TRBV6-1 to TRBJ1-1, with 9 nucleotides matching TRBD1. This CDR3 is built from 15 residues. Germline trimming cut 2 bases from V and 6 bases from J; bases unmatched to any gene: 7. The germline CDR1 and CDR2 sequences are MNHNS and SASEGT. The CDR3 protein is CASSELDRGYAEAFF. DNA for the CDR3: TGTGCCAGCAGTGAATTGGACAGGGGTTACGCTGAAGCTTTCTTT.

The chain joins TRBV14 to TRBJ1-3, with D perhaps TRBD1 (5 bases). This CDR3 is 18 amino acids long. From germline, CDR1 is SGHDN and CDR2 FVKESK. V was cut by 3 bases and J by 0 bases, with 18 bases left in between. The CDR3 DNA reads TGTGCCAGCAGCCACCCCATCGGGACTTTTCCCTCTGGAAACACCATATATTTT. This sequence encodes CASSHPIGTFPSGNTIYF.

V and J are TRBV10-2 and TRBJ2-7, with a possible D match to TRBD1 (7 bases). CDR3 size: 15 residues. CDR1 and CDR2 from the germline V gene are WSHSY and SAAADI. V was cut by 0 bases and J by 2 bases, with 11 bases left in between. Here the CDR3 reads CASSESRGTAYEQYF. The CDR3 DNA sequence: TGCGCCAGCAGTGAGTCACGCGGGACAGCCTACGAGCAGTACTTC.

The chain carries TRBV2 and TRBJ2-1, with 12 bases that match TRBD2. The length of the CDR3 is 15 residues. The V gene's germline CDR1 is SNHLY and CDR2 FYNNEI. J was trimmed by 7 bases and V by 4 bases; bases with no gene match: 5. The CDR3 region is CASSAQLAGGNEQFF. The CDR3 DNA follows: TGTGCCAGCAGTGCGCAACTAGCGGGGGGAAATGAGCAGTTCTTC.

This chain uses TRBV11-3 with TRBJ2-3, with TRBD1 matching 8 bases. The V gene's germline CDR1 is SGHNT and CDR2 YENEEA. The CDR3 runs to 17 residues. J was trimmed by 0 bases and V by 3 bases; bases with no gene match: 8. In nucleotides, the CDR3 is TGTGCCAGCAGCTTTACTGTCGGGACAGGAAGCACAGATACGCAGTATTTT. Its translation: CASSFTVGTGSTDTQYF. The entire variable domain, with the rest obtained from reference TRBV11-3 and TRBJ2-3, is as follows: EAGVVQSPRYKIIEKKQPVAFWCNPISGHNTLYWYLQNLGQGPELLIRYENEEAVDDSQLPKDRFSAERLKGVDSTLKIQPAELGDSAVYLCASSFTVGTGSTDTQYFGPGTRLTVL.

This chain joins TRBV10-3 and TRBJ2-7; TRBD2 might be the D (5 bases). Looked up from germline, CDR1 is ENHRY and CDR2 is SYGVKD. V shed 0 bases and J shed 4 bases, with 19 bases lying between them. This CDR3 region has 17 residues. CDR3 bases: TGTGCCATCAGTGAGTCTTCGAGAGGACTGACTCTATACGAGCAGTACTTC. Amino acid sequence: CAISESSRGLTLYEQYF.

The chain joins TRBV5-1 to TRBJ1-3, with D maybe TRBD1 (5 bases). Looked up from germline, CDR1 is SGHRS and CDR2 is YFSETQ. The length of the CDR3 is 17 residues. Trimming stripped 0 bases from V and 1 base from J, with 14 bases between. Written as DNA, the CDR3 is TGCGCCAGCAGCTTGGTATCAGGGAGGCTATCTGGAAACACCATATATTTT. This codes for CASSLVSGRLSGNTIYF. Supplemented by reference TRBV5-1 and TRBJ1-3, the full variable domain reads KAGVTQTPRYLIKTRGQQVTLSCSPISGHRSVSWYQQTPGQGLQFLFEYFSETQRNKGNFPGRFSGRQFSNSRSEMNVSTLELGDSALYLCASSLVSGRLSGNTIYFGEGSWLTVV.

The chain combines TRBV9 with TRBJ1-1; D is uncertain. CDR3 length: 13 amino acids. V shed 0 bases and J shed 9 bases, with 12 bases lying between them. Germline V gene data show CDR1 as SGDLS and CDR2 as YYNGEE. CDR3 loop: CASSVGKESQAFF. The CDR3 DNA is TGTGCCAGCAGCGTAGGGAAGGAGTCCCAAGCTTTCTTT.

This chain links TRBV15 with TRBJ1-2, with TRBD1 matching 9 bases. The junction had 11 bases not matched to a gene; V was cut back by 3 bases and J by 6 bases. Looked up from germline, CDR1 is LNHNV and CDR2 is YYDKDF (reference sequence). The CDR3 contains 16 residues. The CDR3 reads CATSSPAVGTGNGYTF. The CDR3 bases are TGTGCCACCAGCAGCCCGGCCGTTGGGACAGGGAATGGCTACACCTTC. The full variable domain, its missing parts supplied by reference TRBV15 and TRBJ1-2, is DAMVIQNPRYQVTQFGKPVTLSCSQTLNHNVMYWYQQKSSQAPKLLFHYYDKDFNNEADTPDNFQSRRPNTSFCFLDIRSPGLGDTAMYLCATSSPAVGTGNGYTFGSGTRLTVV.

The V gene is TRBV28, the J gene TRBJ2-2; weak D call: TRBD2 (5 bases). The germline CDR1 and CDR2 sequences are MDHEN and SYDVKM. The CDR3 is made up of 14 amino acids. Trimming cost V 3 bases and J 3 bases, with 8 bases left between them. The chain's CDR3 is CASSFSGYTGELFF. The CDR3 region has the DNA TGTGCCAGCAGTTTCAGCGGATACACCGGGGAGCTGTTTTTT.

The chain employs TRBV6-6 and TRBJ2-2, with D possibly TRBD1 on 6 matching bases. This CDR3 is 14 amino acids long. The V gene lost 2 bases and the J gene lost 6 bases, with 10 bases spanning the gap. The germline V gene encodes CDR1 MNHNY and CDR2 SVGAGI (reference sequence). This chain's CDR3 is CASSYGTKAGELFF. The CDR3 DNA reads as TGTGCCAGCAGTTACGGGACAAAAGCCGGGGAGCTGTTTTTT.

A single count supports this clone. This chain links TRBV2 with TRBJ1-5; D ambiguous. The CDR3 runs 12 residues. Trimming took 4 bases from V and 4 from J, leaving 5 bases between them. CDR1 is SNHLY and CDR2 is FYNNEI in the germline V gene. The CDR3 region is CASSGTNQPQHF. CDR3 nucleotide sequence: TGTGCCAGCAGTGGGACTAATCAGCCCCAGCATTTT.

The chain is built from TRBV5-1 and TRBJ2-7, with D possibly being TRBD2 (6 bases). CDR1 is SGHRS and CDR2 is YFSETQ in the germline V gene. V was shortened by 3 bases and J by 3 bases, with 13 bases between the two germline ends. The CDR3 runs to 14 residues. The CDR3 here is CASSSGLVDYEQYF. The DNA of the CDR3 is TGCGCCAGCAGCTCGGGACTCGTTGACTACGAGCAGTACTTC.

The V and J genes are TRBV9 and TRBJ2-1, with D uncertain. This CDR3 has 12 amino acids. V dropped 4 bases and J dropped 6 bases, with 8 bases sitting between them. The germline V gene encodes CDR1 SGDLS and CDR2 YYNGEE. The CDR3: CASSPESNEQFF. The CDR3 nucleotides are TGTGCCAGCAGCCCCGAGAGCAATGAGCAGTTCTTC.

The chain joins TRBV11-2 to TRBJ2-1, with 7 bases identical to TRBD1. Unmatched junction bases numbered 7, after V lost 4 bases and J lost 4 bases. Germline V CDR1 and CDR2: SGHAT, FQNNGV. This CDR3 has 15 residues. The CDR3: CASSYRGLPYNEQFF. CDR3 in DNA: TGTGCCAGCAGCTACAGGGGTCTTCCTTACAATGAGCAGTTCTTC.

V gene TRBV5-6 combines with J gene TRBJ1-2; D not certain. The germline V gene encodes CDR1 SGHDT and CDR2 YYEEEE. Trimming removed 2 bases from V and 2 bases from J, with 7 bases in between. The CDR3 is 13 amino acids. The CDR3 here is CASSLGRNYGYTF. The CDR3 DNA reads TGTGCCAGCAGCTTAGGGAGGAACTATGGCTACACCTTC.

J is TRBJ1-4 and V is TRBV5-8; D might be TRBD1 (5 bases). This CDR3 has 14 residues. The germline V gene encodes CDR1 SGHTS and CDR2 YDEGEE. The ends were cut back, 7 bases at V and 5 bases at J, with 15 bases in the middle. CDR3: CASRARGKNEKLFF. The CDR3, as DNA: TGTGCCAGCCGGGCTCGGGGGAAGAATGAAAAACTGTTTTTT.

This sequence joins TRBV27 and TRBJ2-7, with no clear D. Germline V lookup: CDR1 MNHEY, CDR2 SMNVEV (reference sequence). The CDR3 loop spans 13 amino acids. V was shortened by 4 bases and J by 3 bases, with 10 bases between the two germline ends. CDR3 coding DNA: TGTGCCAGCAGTTGGAGTACCAACTACGAGCAGTACTTC. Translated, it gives CASSWSTNYEQYF.

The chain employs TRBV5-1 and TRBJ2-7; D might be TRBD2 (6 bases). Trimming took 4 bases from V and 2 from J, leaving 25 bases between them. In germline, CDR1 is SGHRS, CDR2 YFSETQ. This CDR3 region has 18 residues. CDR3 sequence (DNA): TGCGCCAGCAGCGGACCCCGGGGGTCGGTACTAACGACCTACGAGCAGTACTTC. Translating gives CASSGPRGSVLTTYEQYF.

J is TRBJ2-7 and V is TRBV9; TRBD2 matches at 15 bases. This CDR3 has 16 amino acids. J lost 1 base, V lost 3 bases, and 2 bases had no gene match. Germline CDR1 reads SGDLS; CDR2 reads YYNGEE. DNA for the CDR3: TGTGCCAGCAGCGAGGGACTAGCGGGGGGATCCTACGAGCAGTACTTC. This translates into CASSEGLAGGSYEQYF.

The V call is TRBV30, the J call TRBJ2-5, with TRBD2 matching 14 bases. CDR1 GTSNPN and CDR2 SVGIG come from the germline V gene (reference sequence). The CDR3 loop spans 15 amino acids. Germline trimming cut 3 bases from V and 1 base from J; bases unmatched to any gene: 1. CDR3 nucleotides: TGTGCCTGGAGGACTAGCGGGGGGGCCCAAGAGACCCAGTACTTC. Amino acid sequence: CAWRTSGGAQETQYF.

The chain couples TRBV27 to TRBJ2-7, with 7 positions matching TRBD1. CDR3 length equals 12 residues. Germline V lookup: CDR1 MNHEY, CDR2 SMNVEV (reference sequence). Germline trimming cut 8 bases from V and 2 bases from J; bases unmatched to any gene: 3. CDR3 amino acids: CASGTGAYEQYF. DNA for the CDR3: TGTGCCAGCGGAACAGGGGCCTACGAGCAGTACTTC.